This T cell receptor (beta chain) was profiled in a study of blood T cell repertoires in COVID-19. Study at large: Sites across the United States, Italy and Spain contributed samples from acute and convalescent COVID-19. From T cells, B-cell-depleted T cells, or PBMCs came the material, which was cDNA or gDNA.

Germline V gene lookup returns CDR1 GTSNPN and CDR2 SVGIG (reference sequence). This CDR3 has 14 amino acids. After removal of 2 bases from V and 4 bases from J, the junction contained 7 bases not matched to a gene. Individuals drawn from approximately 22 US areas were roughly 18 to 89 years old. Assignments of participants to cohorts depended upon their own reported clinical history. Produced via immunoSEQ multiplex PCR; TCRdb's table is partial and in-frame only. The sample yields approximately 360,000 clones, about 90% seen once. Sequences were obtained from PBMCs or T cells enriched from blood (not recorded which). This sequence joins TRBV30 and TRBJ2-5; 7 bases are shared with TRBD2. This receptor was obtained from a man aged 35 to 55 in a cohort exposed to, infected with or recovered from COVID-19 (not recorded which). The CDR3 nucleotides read TGTGCCTGGAGTATGGGAGGGGCGGGAGAGACCCAGTACTTC. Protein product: CAWSMGGAGETQYF.